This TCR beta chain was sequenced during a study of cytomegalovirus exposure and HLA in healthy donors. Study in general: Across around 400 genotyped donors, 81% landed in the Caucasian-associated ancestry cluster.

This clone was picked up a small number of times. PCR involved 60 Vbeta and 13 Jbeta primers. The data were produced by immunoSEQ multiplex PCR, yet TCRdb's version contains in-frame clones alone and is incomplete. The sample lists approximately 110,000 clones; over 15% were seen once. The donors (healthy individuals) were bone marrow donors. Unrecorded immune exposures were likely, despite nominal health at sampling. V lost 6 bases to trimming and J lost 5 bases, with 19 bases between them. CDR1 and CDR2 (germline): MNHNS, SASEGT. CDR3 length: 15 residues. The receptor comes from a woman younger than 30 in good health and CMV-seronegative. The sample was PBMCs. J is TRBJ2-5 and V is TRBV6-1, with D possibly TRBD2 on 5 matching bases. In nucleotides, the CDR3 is TGTGCCAGCAGCAAAGGGATCCCCCCTAGCGAGACCCAGTACTTC. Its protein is CASSKGIPPSETQYF.